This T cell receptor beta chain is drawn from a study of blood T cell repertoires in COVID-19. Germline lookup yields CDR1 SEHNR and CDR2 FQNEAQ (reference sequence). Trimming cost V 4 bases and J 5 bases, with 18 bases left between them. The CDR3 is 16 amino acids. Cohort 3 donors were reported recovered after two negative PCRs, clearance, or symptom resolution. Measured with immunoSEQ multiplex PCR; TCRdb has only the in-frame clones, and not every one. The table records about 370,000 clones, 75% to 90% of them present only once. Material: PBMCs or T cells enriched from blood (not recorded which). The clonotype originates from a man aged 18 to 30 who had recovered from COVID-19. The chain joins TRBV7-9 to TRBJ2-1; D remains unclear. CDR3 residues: CASSSRRRNNDNEQFF. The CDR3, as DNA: TGTGCCAGCAGCTCTAGGCGCCGAAATAACGACAATGAGCAGTTCTTC.